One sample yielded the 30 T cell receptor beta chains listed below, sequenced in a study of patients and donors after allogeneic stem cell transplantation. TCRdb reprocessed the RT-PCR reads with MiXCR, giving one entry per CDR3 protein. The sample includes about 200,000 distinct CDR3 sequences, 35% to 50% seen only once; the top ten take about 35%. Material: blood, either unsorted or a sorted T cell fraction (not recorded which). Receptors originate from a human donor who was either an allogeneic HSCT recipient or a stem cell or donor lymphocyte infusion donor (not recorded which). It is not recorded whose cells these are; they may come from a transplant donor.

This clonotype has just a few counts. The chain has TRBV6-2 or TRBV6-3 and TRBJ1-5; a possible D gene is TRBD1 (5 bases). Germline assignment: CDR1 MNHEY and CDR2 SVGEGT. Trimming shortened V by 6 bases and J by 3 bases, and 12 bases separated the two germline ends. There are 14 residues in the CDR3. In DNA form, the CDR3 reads TGTGCCAGCAGCCCTGGGGGTCACAATCAGCCCCAGCATTTT. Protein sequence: CASSPGGHNQPQHF.

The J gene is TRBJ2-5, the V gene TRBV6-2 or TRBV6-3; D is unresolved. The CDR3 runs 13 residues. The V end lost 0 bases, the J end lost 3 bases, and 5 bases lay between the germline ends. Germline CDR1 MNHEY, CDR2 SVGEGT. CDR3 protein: CASSYSFKETQYF. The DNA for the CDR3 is TGTGCCAGCAGTTACTCGTTCAAAGAGACCCAGTACTTC.

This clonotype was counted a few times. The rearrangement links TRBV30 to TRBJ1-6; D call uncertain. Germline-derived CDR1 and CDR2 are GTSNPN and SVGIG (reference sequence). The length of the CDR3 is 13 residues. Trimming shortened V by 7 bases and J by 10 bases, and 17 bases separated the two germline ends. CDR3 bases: TGTGCCTCCCGCCTCCTTGGGATCTCACCCCTCCACTTT. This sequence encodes CASRLLGISPLHF. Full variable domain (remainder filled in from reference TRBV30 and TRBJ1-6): SQTIHQWPATLVQPVGSPLSLECTVEGTSNPNLYWYRQAAGRGLQLLFYSVGIGQISSEVPQNLSASRPQDRQFILSSKKLLLSDSGFYLCASRLLGISPLHFGNGTRLTVT.

The CDR3 reads CASNSALRGNEQFF. Written as DNA, the CDR3 is TGCGCCAGCAATTCTGCGTTAAGGGGCAATGAGCAGTTCTTC. The rearrangement links TRBV5-1 to TRBJ2-1; TRBD1 might be the D (5 bases). From germline, CDR1 is SGHRS and CDR2 YFSETQ. The V and J ends lost 6 bases and 6 bases respectively, with 16 bases between them. The length of the CDR3 is 14 residues.

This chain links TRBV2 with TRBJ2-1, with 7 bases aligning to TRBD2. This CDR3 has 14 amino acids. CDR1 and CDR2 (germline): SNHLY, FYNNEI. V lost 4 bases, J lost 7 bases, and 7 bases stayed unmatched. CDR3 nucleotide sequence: TGTGCCAGCAGTGGGCGGGAGATCGGTAATGAGCAGTTCTTC. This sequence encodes CASSGREIGNEQFF.

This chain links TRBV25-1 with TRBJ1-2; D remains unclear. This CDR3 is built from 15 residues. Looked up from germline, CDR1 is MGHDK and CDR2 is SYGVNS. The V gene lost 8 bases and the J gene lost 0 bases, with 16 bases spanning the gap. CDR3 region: CASVPNGWANYGYTF. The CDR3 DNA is TGTGCCAGCGTTCCCAATGGGTGGGCTAACTATGGCTACACCTTC.

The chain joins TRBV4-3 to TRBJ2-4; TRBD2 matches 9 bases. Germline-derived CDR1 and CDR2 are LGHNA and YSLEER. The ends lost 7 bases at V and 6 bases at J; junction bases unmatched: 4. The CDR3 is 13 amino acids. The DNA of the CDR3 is TGCGCCAGCAAACTAGCGGGCTCAAACATTCAGTACTTC. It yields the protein CASKLAGSNIQYF.

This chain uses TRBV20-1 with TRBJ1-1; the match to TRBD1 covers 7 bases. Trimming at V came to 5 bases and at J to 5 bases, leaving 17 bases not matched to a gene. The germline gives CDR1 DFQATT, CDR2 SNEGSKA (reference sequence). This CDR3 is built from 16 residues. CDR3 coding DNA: TGCAGTGCTCGACTCCTCAGGGGGGGAGAACATACTGAAGCTTTCTTT. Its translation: CSARLLRGGEHTEAFF.

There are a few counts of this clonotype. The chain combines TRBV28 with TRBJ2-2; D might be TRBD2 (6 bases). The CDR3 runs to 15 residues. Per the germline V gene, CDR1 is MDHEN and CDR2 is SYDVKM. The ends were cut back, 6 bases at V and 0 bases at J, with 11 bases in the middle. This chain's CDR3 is CASSRGTANTGELFF. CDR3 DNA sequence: TGTGCCAGCAGCCGCGGGACGGCGAACACCGGGGAGCTGTTTTTT.

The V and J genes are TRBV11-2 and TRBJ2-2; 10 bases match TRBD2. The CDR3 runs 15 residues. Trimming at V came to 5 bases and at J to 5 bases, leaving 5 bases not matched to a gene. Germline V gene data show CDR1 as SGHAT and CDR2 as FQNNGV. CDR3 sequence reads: CASSLTSGVTGELFF. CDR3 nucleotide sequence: TGTGCCAGCAGCCTCACTAGCGGGGTTACCGGGGAGCTGTTTTTT. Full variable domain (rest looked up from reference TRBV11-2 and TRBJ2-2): EAGVAQSPRYKIIEKRQSVAFWCNPISGHATLYWYQQILGQGPKLLIQFQNNGVVDDSQLPKDRFSAERLKGVDSTLKIQPAKLEDSAVYLCASSLTSGVTGELFFGEGSRLTVL.

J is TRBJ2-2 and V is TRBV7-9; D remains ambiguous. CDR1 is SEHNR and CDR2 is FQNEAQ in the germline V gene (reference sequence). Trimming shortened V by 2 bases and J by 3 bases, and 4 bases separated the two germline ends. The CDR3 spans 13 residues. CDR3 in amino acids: CASSLTDTGELFF. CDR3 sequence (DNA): TGTGCCAGCAGCTTAACGGACACCGGGGAGCTGTTTTTT.

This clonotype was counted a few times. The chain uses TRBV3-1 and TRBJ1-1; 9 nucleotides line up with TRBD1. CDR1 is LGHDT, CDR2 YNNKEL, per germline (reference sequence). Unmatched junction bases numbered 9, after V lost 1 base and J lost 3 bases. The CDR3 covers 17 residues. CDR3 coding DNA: TGTGCCAGCAGCCAAGTGCGGACAGGGGTGGGTGACACTGAAGCTTTCTTT. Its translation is CASSQVRTGVGDTEAFF.

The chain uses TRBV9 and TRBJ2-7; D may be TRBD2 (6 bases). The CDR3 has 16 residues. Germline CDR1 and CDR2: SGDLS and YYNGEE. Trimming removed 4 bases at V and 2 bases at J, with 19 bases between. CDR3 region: CASSRAGAGQTYEQYF. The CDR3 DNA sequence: TGTGCCAGCAGCCGGGCCGGAGCGGGCCAAACCTACGAGCAGTACTTC.

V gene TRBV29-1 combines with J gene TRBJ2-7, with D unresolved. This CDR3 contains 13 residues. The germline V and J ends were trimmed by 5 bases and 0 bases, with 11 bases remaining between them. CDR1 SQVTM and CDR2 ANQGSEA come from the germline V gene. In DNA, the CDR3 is TGCAGCGTTCAAGCTCCGAGCTCCTACGAGCAGTACTTC. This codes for CSVQAPSSYEQYF.

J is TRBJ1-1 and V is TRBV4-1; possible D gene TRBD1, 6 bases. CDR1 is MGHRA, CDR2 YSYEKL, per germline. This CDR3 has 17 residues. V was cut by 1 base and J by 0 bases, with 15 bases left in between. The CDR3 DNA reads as TGCGCCAGCAGCCAAGTGGTGTGGGGGCGAATGAACACTGAAGCTTTCTTT. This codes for CASSQVVWGRMNTEAFF.

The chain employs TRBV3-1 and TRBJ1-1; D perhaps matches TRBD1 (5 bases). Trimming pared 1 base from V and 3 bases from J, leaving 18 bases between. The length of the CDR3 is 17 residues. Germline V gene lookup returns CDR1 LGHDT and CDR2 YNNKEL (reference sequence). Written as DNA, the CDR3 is TGTGCCAGCAGCCAAGGTCGGGCCAGTGAGGGGTACACTGAAGCTTTCTTT. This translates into CASSQGRASEGYTEAFF.

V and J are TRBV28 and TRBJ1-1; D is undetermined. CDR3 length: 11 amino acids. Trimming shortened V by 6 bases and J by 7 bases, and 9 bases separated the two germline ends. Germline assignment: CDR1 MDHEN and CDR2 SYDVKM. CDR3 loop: CASRLQREAFF. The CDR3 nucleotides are TGTGCCAGCAGATTACAGCGTGAAGCTTTCTTT.

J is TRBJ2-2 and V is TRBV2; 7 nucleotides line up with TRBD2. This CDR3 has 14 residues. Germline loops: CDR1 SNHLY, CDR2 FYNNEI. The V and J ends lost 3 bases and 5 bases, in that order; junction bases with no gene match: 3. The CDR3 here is CASSEDSGTGELFF. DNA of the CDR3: TGTGCCAGCAGTGAGGATAGCGGGACCGGGGAGCTGTTTTTT.

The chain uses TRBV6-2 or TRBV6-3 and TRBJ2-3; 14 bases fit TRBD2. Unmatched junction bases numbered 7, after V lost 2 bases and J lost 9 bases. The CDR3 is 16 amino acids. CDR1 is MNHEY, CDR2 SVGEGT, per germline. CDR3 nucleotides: TGTGCCAGCAGTTACGATGGGACTAGCGGGAGCTCGACGCAGTATTTT. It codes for CASSYDGTSGSSTQYF.

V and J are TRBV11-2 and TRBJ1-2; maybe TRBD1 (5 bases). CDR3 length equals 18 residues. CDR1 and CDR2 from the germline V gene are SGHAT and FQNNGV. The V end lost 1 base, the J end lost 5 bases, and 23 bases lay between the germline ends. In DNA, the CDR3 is TGTGCCAGCAGCTTAGCCTACCAGGGTCAGGCGGGGCGTTATGGCTACACCTTC. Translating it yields CASSLAYQGQAGRYGYTF.

The CDR3 spells CASSEAPTDTQYF. DNA for the CDR3: TGTGCCAGCAGTGAGGCCCCCACAGATACGCAGTATTTT. This chain connects TRBV6-4 to TRBJ2-3; D is unresolved. Per the germline V gene, CDR1 is MRHNA and CDR2 is SNTAGT. Trimming removed 3 bases at V and 2 bases at J, with 6 bases between. The CDR3 length is 13 residues.

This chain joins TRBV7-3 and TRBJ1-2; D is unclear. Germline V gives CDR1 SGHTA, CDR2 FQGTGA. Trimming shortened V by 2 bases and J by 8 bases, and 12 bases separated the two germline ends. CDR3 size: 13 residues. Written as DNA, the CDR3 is TGTGCCAGCAGCTTATTGAAAAGTGGGGGCTACACCTTC. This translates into CASSLLKSGGYTF. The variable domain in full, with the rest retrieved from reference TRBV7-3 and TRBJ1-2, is GAGVSQTPSNKVTEKGKYVELRCDPISGHTALYWYRQSLGQGPEFLIYFQGTGAADDSGLPNDRFFAVRPEGSVSTLKIQRTERGDSAVYLCASSLLKSGGYTFGSGTRLTVV.

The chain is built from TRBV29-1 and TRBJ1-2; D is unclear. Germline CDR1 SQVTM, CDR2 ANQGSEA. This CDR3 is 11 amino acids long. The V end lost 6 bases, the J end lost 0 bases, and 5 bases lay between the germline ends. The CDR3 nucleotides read TGCAGCGTAACAGCTAACTATGGCTACACCTTC. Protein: CSVTANYGYTF.

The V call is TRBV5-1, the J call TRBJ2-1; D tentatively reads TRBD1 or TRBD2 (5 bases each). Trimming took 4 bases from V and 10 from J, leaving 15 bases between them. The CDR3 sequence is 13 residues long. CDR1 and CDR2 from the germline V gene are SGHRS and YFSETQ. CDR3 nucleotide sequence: TGCGCCAGCAGCCCCTGGGACCGCGGGGAGCAGTTCTTC. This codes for CASSPWDRGEQFF.

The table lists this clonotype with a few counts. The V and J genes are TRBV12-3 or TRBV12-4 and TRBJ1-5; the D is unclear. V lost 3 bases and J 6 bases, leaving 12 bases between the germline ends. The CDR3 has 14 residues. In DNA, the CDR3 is TGTGCCAGCAGTTTTTCCGAGCTCGGTCAGCCCCAGCATTTT. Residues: CASSFSELGQPQHF.

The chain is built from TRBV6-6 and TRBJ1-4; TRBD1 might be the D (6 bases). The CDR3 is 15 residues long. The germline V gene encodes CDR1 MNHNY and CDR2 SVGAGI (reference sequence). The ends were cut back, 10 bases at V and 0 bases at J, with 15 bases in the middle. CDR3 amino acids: CATSEGGATNEKLFF. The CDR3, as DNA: TGTGCCACCTCAGAGGGGGGTGCAACTAATGAAAAACTGTTTTTT.

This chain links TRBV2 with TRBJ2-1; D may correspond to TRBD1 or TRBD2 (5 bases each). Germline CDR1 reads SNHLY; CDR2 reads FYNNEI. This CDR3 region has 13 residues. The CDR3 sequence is CASGRFSYNEQFF. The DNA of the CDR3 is TGTGCTTCGGGGCGGTTCTCCTACAATGAGCAGTTCTTC.

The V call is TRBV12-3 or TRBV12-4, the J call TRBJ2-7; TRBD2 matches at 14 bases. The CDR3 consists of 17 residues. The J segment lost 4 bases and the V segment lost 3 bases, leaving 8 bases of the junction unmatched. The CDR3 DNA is TGTGCCAGCAGTTTTGGGACTAGCGGGAGAAGGGTTTACGAGCAGTACTTC. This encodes CASSFGTSGRRVYEQYF.

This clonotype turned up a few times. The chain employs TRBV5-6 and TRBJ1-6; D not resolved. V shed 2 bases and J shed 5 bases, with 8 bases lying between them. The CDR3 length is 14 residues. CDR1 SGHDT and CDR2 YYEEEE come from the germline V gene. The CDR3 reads CASSLMADNSPLHF. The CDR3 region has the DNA TGTGCCAGCAGCTTAATGGCAGATAATTCACCCCTCCACTTT.

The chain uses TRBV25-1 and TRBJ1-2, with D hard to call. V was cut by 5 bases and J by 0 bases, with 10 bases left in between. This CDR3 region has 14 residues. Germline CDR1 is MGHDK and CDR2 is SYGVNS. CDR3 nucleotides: TGTGCCAGCAGTTTTTCAGGAGCTAACTATGGCTACACCTTC. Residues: CASSFSGANYGYTF.